This T cell receptor (beta chain) was obtained from a study of a mutant IDH1 vaccine in newly diagnosed glioma. Overall study context: The treated population exhibited a male proportion of about 60%, a female proportion of about 38%, and a mean age of around 40 years.

TCRdb's copy holds only in-frame clones and misses some; the assay was immunoSEQ multiplex PCR. This table holds about 68,000 clones, approximately 79% found once. Germline-derived CDR1 and CDR2 are MNHNS and SASEGT. The CDR3 is made up of 15 amino acids. V was trimmed by 4 bases and J by 3 bases, leaving 16 bases between them. Sample time point: baseline, week 1 (first vaccination visit). As for treatment: pre-vaccination baseline after standard-of-care therapy. The V and J genes are TRBV6-1 and TRBJ2-7, with a possible D match to TRBD2 (5 bases). Specimen: PBMCs, collected from a glioma patient treated with radiotherapy, temozolomide or both. The receptor's source is a man aged 50 to 60 with glioma. This chain's CDR3 is CASSVDAGRNYEQYF. CDR3 DNA: TGTGCCAGCAGTGTAGATGCGGGTAGAAACTACGAGCAGTACTTC.